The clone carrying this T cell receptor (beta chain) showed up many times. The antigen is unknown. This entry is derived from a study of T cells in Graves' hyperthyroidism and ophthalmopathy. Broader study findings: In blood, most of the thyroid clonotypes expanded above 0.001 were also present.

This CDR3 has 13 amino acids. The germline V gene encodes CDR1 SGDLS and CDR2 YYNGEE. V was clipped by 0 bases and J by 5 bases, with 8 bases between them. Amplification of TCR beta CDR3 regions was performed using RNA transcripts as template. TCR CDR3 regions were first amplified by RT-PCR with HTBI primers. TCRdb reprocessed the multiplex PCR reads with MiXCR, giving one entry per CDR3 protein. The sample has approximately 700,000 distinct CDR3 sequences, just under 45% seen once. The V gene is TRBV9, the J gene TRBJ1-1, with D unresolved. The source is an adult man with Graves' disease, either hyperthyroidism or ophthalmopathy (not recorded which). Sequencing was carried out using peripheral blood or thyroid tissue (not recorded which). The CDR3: CASSVGSGTEAFF. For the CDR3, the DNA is TGTGCCAGCAGCGTAGGGTCGGGGACTGAAGCTTTCTTT.